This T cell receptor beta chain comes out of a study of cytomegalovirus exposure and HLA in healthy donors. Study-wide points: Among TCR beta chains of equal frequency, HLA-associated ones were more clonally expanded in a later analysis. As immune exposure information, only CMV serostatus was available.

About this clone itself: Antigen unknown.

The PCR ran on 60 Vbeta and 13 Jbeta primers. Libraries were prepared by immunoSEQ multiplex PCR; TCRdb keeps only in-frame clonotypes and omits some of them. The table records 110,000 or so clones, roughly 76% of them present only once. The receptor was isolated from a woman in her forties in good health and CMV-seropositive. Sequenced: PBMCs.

DNA for the CDR3: TGTGCCAGCAGCGTCGGCGGCTCCTATAATTCACCCCTCCACTTT. Translation gives CASSVGGSYNSPLHF. This rearrangement joins TRBV11-2 to TRBJ1-6; D call uncertain. Per the germline V gene, CDR1 is SGHAT and CDR2 is FQNNGV. Trimming removed 5 bases from V and 0 bases from J, with 8 bases in between. The CDR3 is 15 amino acids.